The clone carrying this TCR beta chain was detected a few times. Its antigen is undetermined. The data belong to a study of blood T cells in healthy people across ages. Study summary: For every two T cells, template switching captured about one barcoded beta molecule. Study-wide results and limits: More naive CD4+ cells and higher diversity marked long-lived donors relative to aged donors.

With a J-beta primer mix and a sample-barcoded 5' primer, a second PCR ran 7 to 11 cycles. With 12 random nucleotides, a template-switch adaptor tagged each individual cDNA molecule. Every individual sample yielded 2.5 million or more paired-end reads (each containing CDR3). In TCRdb, the 5' RACE reads were re-called with MiXCR into one record per CDR3 protein. Altogether 550,000 to 600,000 distinct CDR3 sequences are present, roughly 28% being singletons, with the ten largest covering around 18%. The germline CDR1 and CDR2 sequences are SEHNR and FQNEAQ (reference sequence). The CDR3 spans 15 residues. Trimming took 8 bases from V and 6 from J; bases not matched to a gene: 15.

Sequenced: blood. The chain carries TRBV7-9 and TRBJ2-7, with TRBD1 identical over 8 bases. This receptor was identified in a woman in her 70s in good health. The CDR3 is CASRPSDREDFEQYF. The CDR3 DNA is TGTGCCAGCCGCCCTTCGGACAGGGAGGATTTCGAGCAGTACTTC.